This T cell receptor beta chain stems from a study of T cell responses to AZD1222 COVID-19 vaccine. Second doses were pooled across both intervals (about 4 or about 12 weeks). Trimming at V came to 4 bases and at J to 6 bases, leaving 8 bases not matched to a gene. The CDR3 has 14 amino acids. CDR1 and CDR2 from the germline V gene are MDHEN and SYDVKM. Libraries were prepared by immunoSEQ multiplex PCR; TCRdb keeps only in-frame clonotypes and omits some of them. The repertoire holds 150,000 to 200,000 clones, with 92% as singletons. The chain couples TRBV28 to TRBJ1-1, with TRBD1 identical over 7 bases. This TCR was sampled from an adult who received the AZD1222 COVID-19 vaccine. Sequences were derived from peripheral blood, sampled 28 days after the second AZD1222 dose. This chain's CDR3 is CASSSSGQVAEAFF. DNA for the CDR3: TGTGCCAGCAGTTCCTCTGGACAGGTCGCTGAAGCTTTCTTT. Drawing the rest from reference TRBV28 and TRBJ1-1, the complete variable domain is DVKVTQSSRYLVKRTGEKVFLECVQDMDHENMFWYRQDPGLGLRLIYFSYDVKMKEKGDIPEGYSVSREKKERFSLILESASTNQTSMYLCASSSSGQVAEAFFGQGTRLTVV.